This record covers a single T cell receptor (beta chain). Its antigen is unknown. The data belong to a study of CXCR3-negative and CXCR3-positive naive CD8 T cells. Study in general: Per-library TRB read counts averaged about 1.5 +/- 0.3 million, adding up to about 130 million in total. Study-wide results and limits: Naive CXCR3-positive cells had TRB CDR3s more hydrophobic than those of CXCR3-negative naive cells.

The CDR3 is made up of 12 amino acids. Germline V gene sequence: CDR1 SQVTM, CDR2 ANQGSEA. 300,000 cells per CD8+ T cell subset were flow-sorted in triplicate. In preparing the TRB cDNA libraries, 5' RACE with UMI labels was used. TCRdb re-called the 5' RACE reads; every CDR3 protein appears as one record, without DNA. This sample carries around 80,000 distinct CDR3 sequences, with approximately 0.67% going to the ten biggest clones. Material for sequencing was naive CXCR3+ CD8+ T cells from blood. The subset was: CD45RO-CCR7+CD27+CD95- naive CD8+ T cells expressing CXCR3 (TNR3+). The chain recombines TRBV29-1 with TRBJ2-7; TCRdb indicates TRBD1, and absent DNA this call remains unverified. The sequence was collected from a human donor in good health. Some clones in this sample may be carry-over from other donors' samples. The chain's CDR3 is CSTRDGTYEQYF.